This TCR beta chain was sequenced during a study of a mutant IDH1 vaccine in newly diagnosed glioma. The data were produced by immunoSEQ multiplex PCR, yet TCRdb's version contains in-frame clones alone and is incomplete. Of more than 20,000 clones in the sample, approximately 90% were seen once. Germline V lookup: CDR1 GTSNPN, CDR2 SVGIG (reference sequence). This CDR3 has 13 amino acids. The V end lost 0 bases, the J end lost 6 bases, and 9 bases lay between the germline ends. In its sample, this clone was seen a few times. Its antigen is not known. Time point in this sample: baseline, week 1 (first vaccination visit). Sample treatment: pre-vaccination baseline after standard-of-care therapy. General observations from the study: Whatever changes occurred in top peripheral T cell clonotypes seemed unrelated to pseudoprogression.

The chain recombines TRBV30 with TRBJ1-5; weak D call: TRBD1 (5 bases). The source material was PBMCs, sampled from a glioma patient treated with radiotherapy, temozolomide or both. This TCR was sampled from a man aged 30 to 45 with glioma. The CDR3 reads CAWSVSGGQPQHF. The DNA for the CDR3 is TGTGCCTGGAGTGTTTCCGGGGGTCAGCCCCAGCATTTT.